The clone carrying this TCR beta chain appeared a few times. The antigen is not known. V was pared by 1 base and J by 4 bases, with 8 bases between. There are 13 residues in the CDR3. Germline values: CDR1 SGHRS, CDR2 YFSETQ. The data stem from a study of T cell responses to AZD1222 COVID-19 vaccine. Study-level findings and limits: Variant regions that are unmutated are reportedly the target of nearly half of spike-specific TCRs. Increased Spike-specific TCR breadth and depth were observed after two AZD1222 doses.

Sequencing was performed with immunoSEQ multiplex PCR; in TCRdb, only in-frame clones are kept and a portion is missing. In the table there are 150,000 to 200,000 clones, 70% to 90% of which are singletons. This chain uses TRBV5-1 with TRBJ2-5, with a weak D call TRBD2 (5 bases). The sequence derives from an adult who received the AZD1222 COVID-19 vaccine. Sequenced material: peripheral blood, taken 28 days after the second AZD1222 dose. Written as DNA, the CDR3 is TGCGCCAGCAGCTTGTGGGCGGGAGAGACCCAGTACTTC. This codes for CASSLWAGETQYF.